The 15 T cell receptor beta chains given below trace back to one sample, sequenced in a study of blood T cell repertoires in COVID-19. Repertoires were generated with immunoSEQ multiplex PCR, while TCRdb's copy carries only in-frame clones and drops some. This table holds 250,000 to 300,000 clones, around 88% found once. Sequencing was carried out using peripheral blood. All receptors come from a man in his forties with acute or convalescent COVID-19.

The chain combines TRBV5-6 with TRBJ1-2, with a tentative D call TRBD1 (6 bases). The CDR3 extends over 15 amino acids. Germline V lookup: CDR1 SGHDT, CDR2 YYEEEE. V lost 4 bases and J 4 bases, leaving 17 bases between the germline ends. The CDR3 bases are TGTGCCAGCAGCGGCTATGACAGGTCATCCTATGGCTACACCTTC. Its translation: CASSGYDRSSYGYTF.

This clone was seen a handful of times. J is TRBJ2-1 and V is TRBV5-1, with TRBD1 matching over 8 bases. The V segment lost 5 bases and the J segment 6 bases; nucleotides outside the gene matches: 10. CDR3 size: 15 residues. CDR1 is SGHRS and CDR2 is YFSETQ in the germline V gene. In DNA, the CDR3 is TGCGCCAGCAGACCCGGGACAGGCCTTAGCAATGAGCAGTTCTTC. Translating it yields CASRPGTGLSNEQFF. Filled out from reference TRBV5-1 and TRBJ2-1, the complete variable domain reads KAGVTQTPRYLIKTRGQQVTLSCSPISGHRSVSWYQQTPGQGLQFLFEYFSETQRNKGNFPGRFSGRQFSNSRSEMNVSTLELGDSALYLCASRPGTGLSNEQFFGPGTRLTVL.

V and J are TRBV28 and TRBJ2-1, with 9 bases that match TRBD2. Per the germline V gene, CDR1 is MDHEN and CDR2 is SYDVKM. V lost 3 bases to trimming and J lost 7 bases; unmatched junction nucleotides: 4. The CDR3 length is 14 residues. CDR3 nucleotides: TGTGCCAGCAGTTTGACCAGCGGGGGGAATGAGCAGTTCTTC. This encodes CASSLTSGGNEQFF.

This chain joins TRBV5-1 and TRBJ1-4, with 12 bases lining up with TRBD1. The CDR3 contains 16 residues. Germline CDR1 and CDR2: SGHRS and YFSETQ. The V segment lost 4 bases and the J segment 3 bases; nucleotides outside the gene matches: 4. CDR3 sequence reads: CASSLGTGGSNEKLFF. As DNA, the CDR3 is TGCGCCAGCAGCCTGGGGACAGGGGGCTCTAATGAAAAACTGTTTTTT.

V is TRBV4-2 and J is TRBJ1-3; D not resolved. V lost 0 bases to trimming and J lost 4 bases, with 13 bases between them. CDR3 length: 16 amino acids. Germline V gene lookup returns CDR1 LGHNA and CDR2 YNFKEQ. The CDR3 DNA reads TGTGCCAGCAGCCAAGATGCAGGAGGGTCCGGAAACACCATATATTTT. Residues: CASSQDAGGSGNTIYF.

The chain couples TRBV2 to TRBJ1-5, with TRBD1 matching 8 bases. Germline V gene data show CDR1 as SNHLY and CDR2 as FYNNEI. Trimming at V came to 6 bases and at J to 7 bases, leaving 5 bases not matched to a gene. The CDR3 covers 13 residues. CDR3 sequence (DNA): TGTGCCAGCAGGGGACAGGTCAACCAGCCCCAGCATTTT. Translation: CASRGQVNQPQHF.

This chain uses TRBV24-1 with TRBJ2-7; weak D call: TRBD2 (5 bases). The CDR3 contains 13 residues. In germline, CDR1 is KGHDR, CDR2 SFDVKD. The ends were cut back, 2 bases at V and 2 bases at J, with 6 bases in the middle. The DNA for the CDR3 is TGTGCCACCAGTGATTCCGGGACCTACGAGCAGTACTTC. It codes for CATSDSGTYEQYF.

The chain couples TRBV5-1 to TRBJ1-2; a weak D match, TRBD1 (6 bases). Trimming left V 0 bases short and J 4 bases short, with 7 bases between. The CDR3 is made up of 13 amino acids. From germline, CDR1 is SGHRS and CDR2 YFSETQ. The CDR3 DNA follows: TGCGCCAGCAGCTTGGTGGACAGCTATGGCTACACCTTC. Translating it yields CASSLVDSYGYTF.

The J gene is TRBJ1-2, the V gene TRBV25-1; 7 positions match TRBD1. CDR1 is MGHDK and CDR2 is SYGVNS in the germline V gene. The junction had 6 bases not matched to a gene; V was cut back by 1 base and J by 4 bases. The CDR3 sequence is 15 residues long. Here the CDR3 DNA reads TGTGCCAGCAGTGAATTCGGGGACAGTAGCTATGGCTACACCTTC. It specifies CASSEFGDSSYGYTF.

The V call is TRBV29-1, the J call TRBJ2-1; 10 bases agree with TRBD2. From germline, CDR1 is SQVTM and CDR2 ANQGSEA. The CDR3 has 14 residues. J was trimmed by 8 bases and V by 4 bases; bases with no gene match: 8. Written as DNA, the CDR3 is TGCAGCGTTGTGTATGAGCGGGGGGGCGATGAGCAGTTCTTC. It yields the protein CSVVYERGGDEQFF.

The rearrangement uses TRBV20-1 and TRBJ1-2; 7 bases map to TRBD1. The CDR3 is made up of 11 amino acids. V lost 3 bases to trimming and J lost 6 bases; unmatched junction nucleotides: 1. Per germline, CDR1 DFQATT and CDR2 SNEGSKA (reference sequence). The CDR3: CSASRGNGYTF. The CDR3 DNA reads as TGCAGTGCTAGCAGGGGGAATGGCTACACCTTC.

V is TRBV27 and J is TRBJ1-6, with D maybe TRBD1 (6 bases). Germline CDR1 reads MNHEY; CDR2 reads SMNVEV (reference sequence). CDR3 length equals 13 residues. The V end was cut by 3 bases, the J end by 10 bases, with 10 bases between. The CDR3 spells CASSFGGASPLHF. The CDR3 DNA reads TGTGCCAGCAGTTTTGGGGGGGCCTCACCCCTCCACTTT.

The chain links TRBV30 to TRBJ1-1; D gene unclear. The CDR3 runs to 12 residues. The V gene's germline CDR1 is GTSNPN and CDR2 SVGIG (reference sequence). V was clipped by 4 bases and J by 0 bases, with 6 bases between them. The DNA for the CDR3 is TGTGCCTGGATTGGCTTGAACACTGAAGCTTTCTTT. Translated, it gives CAWIGLNTEAFF. Supplemented by reference TRBV30 and TRBJ1-1, the full variable domain reads SQTIHQWPATLVQPVGSPLSLECTVEGTSNPNLYWYRQAAGRGLQLLFYSVGIGQISSEVPQNLSASRPQDRQFILSSKKLLLSDSGFYLCAWIGLNTEAFFGQGTRLTVV.

This clone appeared once. This chain links TRBV27 with TRBJ2-2, with a weak D call TRBD1 (5 bases). Trimming left V 6 bases short and J 0 bases short, with 11 bases between. Germline V gene lookup returns CDR1 MNHEY and CDR2 SMNVEV (reference sequence). The CDR3 is 15 amino acids. Here the CDR3 reads CASSPRQSNTGELFF. The CDR3 bases are TGTGCCAGCAGCCCGAGACAGTCGAACACCGGGGAGCTGTTTTTT.

This clone came up once. The chain combines TRBV29-1 with TRBJ1-2; D is perhaps TRBD1 (5 bases). The germline CDR1 and CDR2 sequences are SQVTM and ANQGSEA. CDR3 length equals 12 residues. Trimming stripped 6 bases from V and 1 base from J, with 9 bases between. CDR3 protein: CSVDRDNYGYTF. The CDR3 nucleotides read TGCAGCGTCGACAGAGATAACTATGGCTACACCTTC.